This TCR beta chain was observed in a study of shared clonotypes between healthy human individuals. Every subset's genomic DNA went evenly onto several immunoSEQ plates. As processed by the authors: From ImmunoSEQ came sequences covering only the junction and carrying no quality scores, so filtering differed. Method: immunoSEQ multiplex PCR; TCRdb's copy keeps in-frame clones and lacks some. V and J calls and clone size are copied from that table; D and trimming were computed from the DNA. The sample lists about 500,000 clones, roughly three quarters occurring once. Study conclusions and caveats: Donor clonotype sharing was expected to depend on sequencing depth.

The CDR3 runs to 15 residues. The V and J ends lost 1 base and 6 bases respectively, with 12 bases between them. Germline V CDR1 and CDR2: LGHNA, YNFKEQ. Comments on this clone: Its antigen is not known.

The source of this sequence is a woman aged 40 to 50 in good health. Some clones in this sample may be carry-over from other donors' samples. Material: PBMCs. The V call is TRBV4-2, the J call TRBJ2-2; D tentatively fits TRBD1 or TRBD2 (5 bases each). CDR3: CASSQAGAGAGELFF. CDR3 coding DNA: TGTGCCAGCAGCCAAGCCGGGGCTGGGGCCGGGGAGCTGTTTTTT.